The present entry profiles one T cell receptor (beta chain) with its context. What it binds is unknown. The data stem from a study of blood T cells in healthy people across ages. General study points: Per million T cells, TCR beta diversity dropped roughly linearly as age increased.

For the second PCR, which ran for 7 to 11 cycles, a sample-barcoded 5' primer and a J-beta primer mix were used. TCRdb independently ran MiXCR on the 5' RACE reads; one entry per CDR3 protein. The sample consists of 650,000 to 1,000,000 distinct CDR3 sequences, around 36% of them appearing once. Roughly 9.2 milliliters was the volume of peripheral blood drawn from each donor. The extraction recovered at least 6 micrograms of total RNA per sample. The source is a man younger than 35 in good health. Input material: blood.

The CDR3 DNA reads as TGTGCCAGCAGTATGGCCTTAGCTGGGGCCAACGTCCTGACTTTC. As protein: CASSMALAGANVLTF. J is TRBJ2-6 and V is TRBV12-3 or TRBV12-4; D not resolved. Trimming removed 5 bases at V and 2 bases at J, with 10 bases between. The CDR3 length is 15 residues.